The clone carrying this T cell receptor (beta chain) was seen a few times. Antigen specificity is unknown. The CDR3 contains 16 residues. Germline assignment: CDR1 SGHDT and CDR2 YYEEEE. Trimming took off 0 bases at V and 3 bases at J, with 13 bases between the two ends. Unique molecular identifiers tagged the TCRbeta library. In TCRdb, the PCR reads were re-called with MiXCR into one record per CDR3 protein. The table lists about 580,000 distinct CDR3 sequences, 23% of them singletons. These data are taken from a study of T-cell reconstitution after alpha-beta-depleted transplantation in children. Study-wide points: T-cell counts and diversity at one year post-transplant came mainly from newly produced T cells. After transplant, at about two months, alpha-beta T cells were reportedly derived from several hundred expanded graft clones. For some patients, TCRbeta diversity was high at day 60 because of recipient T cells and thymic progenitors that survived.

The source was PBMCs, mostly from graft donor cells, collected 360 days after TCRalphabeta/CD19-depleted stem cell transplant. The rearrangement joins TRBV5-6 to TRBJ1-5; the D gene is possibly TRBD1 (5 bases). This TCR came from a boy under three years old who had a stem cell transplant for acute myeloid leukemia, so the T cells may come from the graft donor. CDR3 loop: CASSLELLGPNQPQHF. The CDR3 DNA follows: TGTGCCAGCAGCTTGGAGTTATTGGGACCCAATCAGCCCCAGCATTTT.